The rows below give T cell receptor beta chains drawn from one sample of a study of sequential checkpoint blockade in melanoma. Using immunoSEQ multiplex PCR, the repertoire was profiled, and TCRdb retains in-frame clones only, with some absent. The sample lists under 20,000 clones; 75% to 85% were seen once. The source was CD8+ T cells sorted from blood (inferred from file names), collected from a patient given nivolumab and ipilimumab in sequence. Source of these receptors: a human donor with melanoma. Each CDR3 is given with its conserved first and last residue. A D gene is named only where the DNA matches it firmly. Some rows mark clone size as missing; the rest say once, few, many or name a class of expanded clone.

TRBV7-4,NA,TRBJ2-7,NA,TGTGCCAGTAGTATCCAGGGTTACGAGCAGTACTTC,CASSIQGYEQYF
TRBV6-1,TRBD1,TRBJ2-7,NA,TGTGCCACCTCCTCCCTGGGACAGTCCTACGAGCAGTACTTC,CATSSLGQSYEQYF
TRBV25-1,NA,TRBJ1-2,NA,TGTGCCAGCAGTGAATCGGTCTATGGCTACACCTTC,CASSESVYGYTF
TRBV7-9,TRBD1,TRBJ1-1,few,TGTGCCAGCAGTCTCTACCGGGACAGGAACACTGAAGCTTTCTTT,CASSLYRDRNTEAFF
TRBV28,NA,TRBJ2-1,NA,TGTGCCAGCAGTTTCTCGGGAAGTGAGCAGTTCTTC,CASSFSGSEQFF
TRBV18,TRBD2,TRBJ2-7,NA,TGTGCCAGCTCCCTCTTTGGGCTAGCGGGAATTGGCGAGCAGTACTTC,CASSLFGLAGIGEQYF
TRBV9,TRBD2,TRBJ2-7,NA,TGTGCCAGCAGCCCCGGATACGGGGGGGCGGGTTACGAGCAGTACTTC,CASSPGYGGAGYEQYF
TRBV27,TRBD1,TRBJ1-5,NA,TGTGCCAGCAGTTTGGGGGACAGGAATCCTTATAGCAATCAGCCCCAGCATTTT,CASSLGDRNPYSNQPQHF
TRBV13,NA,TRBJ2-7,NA,TGTGCCAGCAGCATCGCGGGTTCCTACGAGCAGTACTTC,CASSIAGSYEQYF
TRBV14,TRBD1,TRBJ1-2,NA,TGTGCCAGCAGCCAAGAAAGGGGGCAGTATGGCTACACCTTC,CASSQERGQYGYTF
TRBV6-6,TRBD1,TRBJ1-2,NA,TGTGCCAGCAGCCTCGACAGGGGGGCTGGCTACACCTTC,CASSLDRGAGYTF
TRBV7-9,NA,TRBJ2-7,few,TGTGCCAGCAGTGATGGCCGCTACGAGCAGTACTTC,CASSDGRYEQYF
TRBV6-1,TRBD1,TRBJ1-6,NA,TGTGCCAGCAGTAAATACAAGGACAGGGTCAACCACTTT,CASSKYKDRVNHF
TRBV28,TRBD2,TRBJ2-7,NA,TGTGCCAGCAGTTTGAGCGGGAGTAGGTACGAGCAGTACTTC,CASSLSGSRYEQYF
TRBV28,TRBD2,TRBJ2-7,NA,TGTGCCAGCAGTTTCCGGGGGGGGAGCTCCTACGAGCAGTACTTC,CASSFRGGSSYEQYF
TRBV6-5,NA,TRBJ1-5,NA,TGTGCCAGCAGTTACTCAAGGGGGAAGCCCCAGCATTTT,CASSYSRGKPQHF
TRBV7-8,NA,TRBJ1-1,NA,TGTGCCAGCAGTTTCGCGGGTAACACTGAAGCTTTCTTT,CASSFAGNTEAFF
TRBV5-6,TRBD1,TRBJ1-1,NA,TGTGCCAGCAGCCCAGTGGACAGGGGGCGCGCCACTGAAGCTTTCTTT,CASSPVDRGRATEAFF
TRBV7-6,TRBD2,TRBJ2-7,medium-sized,TGTGCCAGCAGCCCGCAAGGACTAGCTATCTACGAGCAGTACTTC,CASSPQGLAIYEQYF
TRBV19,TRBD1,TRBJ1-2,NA,TGTGCCAGTCTGGTAACAGGGGGCTATGGCTACACCTTC,CASLVTGGYGYTF
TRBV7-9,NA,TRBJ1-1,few,TGTGCCAGCAGCGTTGGAGAGGAAGCTTTCTTT,CASSVGEEAFF
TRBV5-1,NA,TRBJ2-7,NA,TGCGCCAGCAGCCCACGGTCTATGGAGTACGAGCAGTACTTC,CASSPRSMEYEQYF
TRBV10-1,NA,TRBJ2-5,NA,TGCGCCAGCAGTGACAGGACACCGGAGACCCAGTACTTC,CASSDRTPETQYF
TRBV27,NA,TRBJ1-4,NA,TGTGCCAGCAGTGACAACCCCGGAGGGCTGGATGAAAAACTGTTTTTT,CASSDNPGGLDEKLFF
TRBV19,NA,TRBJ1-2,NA,TGTGCCAGTAGTATAGCGTCACAGGGATTCGGCTACACCTTC,CASSIASQGFGYTF
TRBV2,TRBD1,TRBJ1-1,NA,TGTGCCAGCGGGGACAGGGGAGGCACTGAAGCTTTCTTT,CASGDRGGTEAFF
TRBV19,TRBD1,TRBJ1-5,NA,TGTGCCAGTAGTATAGTGGCAGGGGGTCGTCAGCCCCAGCATTTT,CASSIVAGGRQPQHF
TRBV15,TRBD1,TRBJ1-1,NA,TGTGCCACCAGCAGAGAGTTCAGGGGGGCTTTCTTT,CATSREFRGAFF
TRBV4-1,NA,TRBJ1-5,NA,TGCGCCAGCAGCCAAAGTCCGGTTGTTGATAGCAATCAGCCCCAGCATTTT,CASSQSPVVDSNQPQHF
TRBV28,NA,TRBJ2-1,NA,TGTGCCAGCAGTTTTCTAACGGGAGACAATGAGCAGTTCTTC,CASSFLTGDNEQFF
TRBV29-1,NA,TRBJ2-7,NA,TGCAGCGTTGAAGATGGAGCCTACGAGCAGTACTTC,CSVEDGAYEQYF
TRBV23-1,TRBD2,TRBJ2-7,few,TGCGCCAGCAGTCAGCCCCCCGCCTCGGGGGGAGGTCATCGCGAGCAGTACTTC,CASSQPPASGGGHREQYF
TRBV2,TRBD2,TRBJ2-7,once,TGTGCCAGCAGGAGACTAGCGGGAGGAGGCGAGCAGTACTTC,CASRRLAGGGEQYF
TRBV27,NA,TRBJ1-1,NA,TGTGCCAGCAGTCATAGGGGCGTGGCTATGAACACTGAAGCTTTCTTT,CASSHRGVAMNTEAFF
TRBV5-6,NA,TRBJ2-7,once,TGTGCCAGCAGCTTGGACGGTTCCTACGAGCAGTACTTC,CASSLDGSYEQYF
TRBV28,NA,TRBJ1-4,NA,TGTGCCAGCAGTTCCTCCAGTTCGGGTTATGAAAAACTGTTTTTT,CASSSSSSGYEKLFF
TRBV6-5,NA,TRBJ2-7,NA,TGTGCCAGCAGTTACTCTACAGGGAATCCCTACGAGCAGTACTTC,CASSYSTGNPYEQYF
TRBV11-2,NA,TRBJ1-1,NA,TGTGCCAGCAGCTTGGCCGGGGTGAACACTGAAGCTTTCTTT,CASSLAGVNTEAFF
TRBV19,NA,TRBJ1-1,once,TGTGCCAGCCAGAGGACAGTTAATGAAGCTTTCTTT,CASQRTVNEAFF
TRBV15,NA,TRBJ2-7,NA,TGTGCCACCAGCAGTTCAGCCAGGGAATACGAGCAGTACTTC,CATSSSAREYEQYF
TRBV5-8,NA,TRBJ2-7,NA,TGTGCCAGCAGCTTAGCCAGGGGCGCCTCCGAGCAGTACTTC,CASSLARGASEQYF
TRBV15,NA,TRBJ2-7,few,TGTGCCACCAGCCCACGGGACAGCCCTGCGGGGGAGCAGTACTTC,CATSPRDSPAGEQYF
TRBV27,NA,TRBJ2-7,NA,TGTGCCAGCAGTTGGACATCCTCGGAAGGCGAGCAGTACTTC,CASSWTSSEGEQYF
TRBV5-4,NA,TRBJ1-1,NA,TGTGCCAGCAGCCCCCCGTTAGTGATGAACACTGAAGCTTTCTTT,CASSPPLVMNTEAFF
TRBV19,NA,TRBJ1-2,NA,TGTGCCAGTAGTCTGGGCCCCAACTATGGCTACACCTTC,CASSLGPNYGYTF
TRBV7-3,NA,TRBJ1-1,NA,TGTGCCAGCAGCTACGATACAGGGGAAGCTTTCTTT,CASSYDTGEAFF
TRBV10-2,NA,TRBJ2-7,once,TGCGCCAGCAGTGAAGGGGGGGAGTCGACCTACGAGCAGTACTTC,CASSEGGESTYEQYF
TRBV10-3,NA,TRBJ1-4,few,TGTGCCATCAGTGATGGGGGGACTAATGAAAAACTGTTTTTT,CAISDGGTNEKLFF
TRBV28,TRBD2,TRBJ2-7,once,TGTGCCAGCAGTACTCTCTCGCGGGGGGTTTACGAGCAGTACTTC,CASSTLSRGVYEQYF
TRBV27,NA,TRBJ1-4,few,TGTGCCAGCAGTTTATACAGGGAAACTAATGAAAAACTGTTTTTT,CASSLYRETNEKLFF
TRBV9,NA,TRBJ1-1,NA,TGTGCCAGCAGCGTAGACCAGGGTTTCTTGAGGACTGAAGCTTTCTTT,CASSVDQGFLRTEAFF
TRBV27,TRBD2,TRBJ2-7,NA,TGTGCCAGCAGTTTTCTGGGGACTAGCGGGATCTACGAGCAGTACTTC,CASSFLGTSGIYEQYF
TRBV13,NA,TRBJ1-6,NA,TGTGCCAGCAGTCAAACGGGTTGGCAGGGGCATTCACCCCTCCACTTT,CASSQTGWQGHSPLHF
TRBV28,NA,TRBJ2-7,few,TGTGCCTCTCGGGGGGCAGGGCACTACGAGCAGTACTTC,CASRGAGHYEQYF
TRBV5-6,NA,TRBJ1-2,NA,TGTGCCAGCAGCCCCCAGGATAACTATGGCTACACCTTC,CASSPQDNYGYTF
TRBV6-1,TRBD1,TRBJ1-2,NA,TGTGCCAGCAGCCCGGGACAGGAGACTACCTATGGCTACACCTTC,CASSPGQETTYGYTF
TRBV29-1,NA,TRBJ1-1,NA,TGCAGCGTGGACGGACTGCCTGAAGCTTTCTTT,CSVDGLPEAFF